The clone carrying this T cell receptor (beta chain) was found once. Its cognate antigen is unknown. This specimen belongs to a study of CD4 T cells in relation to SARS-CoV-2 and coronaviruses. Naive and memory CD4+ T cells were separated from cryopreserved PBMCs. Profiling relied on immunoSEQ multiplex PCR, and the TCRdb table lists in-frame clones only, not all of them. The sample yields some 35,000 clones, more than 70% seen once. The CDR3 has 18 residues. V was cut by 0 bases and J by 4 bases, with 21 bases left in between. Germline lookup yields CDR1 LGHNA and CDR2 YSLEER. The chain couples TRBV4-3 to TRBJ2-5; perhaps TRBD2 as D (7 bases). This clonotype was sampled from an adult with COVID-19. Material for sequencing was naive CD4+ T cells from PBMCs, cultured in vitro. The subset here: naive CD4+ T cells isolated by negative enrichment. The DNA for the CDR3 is TGCGCCAGCAGCCAAGATGCCCTGGGGGGGCTAGGAGTAGAGACCCAGTACTTC. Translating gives CASSQDALGGLGVETQYF.